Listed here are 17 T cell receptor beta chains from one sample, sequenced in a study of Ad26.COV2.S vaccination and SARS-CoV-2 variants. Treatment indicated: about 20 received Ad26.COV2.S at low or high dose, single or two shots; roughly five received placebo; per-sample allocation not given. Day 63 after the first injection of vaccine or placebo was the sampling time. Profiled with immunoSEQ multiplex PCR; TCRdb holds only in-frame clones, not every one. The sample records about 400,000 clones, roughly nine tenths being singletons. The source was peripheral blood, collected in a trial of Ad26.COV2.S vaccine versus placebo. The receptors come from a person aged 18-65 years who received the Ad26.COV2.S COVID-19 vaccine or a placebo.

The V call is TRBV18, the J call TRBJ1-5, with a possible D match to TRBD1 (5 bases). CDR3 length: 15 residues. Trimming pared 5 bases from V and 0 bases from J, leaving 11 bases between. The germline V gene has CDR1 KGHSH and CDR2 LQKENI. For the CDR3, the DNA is TGTGCCAGCTCATCCCAGACAGTTAGCAATCAGCCCCAGCATTTT. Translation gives CASSSQTVSNQPQHF.

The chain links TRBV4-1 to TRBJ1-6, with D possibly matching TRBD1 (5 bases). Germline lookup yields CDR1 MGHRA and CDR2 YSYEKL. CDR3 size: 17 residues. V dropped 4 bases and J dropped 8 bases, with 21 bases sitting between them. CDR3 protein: CASSPWGRITTDSPLHF. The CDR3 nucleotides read TGCGCCAGCAGCCCATGGGGGAGGATCACAACTGATTCACCCCTCCACTTT.

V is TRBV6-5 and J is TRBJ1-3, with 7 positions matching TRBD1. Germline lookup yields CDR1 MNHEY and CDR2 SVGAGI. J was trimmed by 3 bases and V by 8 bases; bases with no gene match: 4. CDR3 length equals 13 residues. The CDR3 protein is CASLQGFGNTIYF. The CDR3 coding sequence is TGTGCCAGCCTACAGGGGTTTGGAAACACCATATATTTT.

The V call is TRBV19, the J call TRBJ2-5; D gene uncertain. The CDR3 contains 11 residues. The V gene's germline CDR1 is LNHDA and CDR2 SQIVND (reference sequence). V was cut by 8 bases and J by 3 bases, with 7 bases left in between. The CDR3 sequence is CASAEEETQYF. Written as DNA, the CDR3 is TGTGCCAGTGCAGAGGAAGAGACCCAGTACTTC.

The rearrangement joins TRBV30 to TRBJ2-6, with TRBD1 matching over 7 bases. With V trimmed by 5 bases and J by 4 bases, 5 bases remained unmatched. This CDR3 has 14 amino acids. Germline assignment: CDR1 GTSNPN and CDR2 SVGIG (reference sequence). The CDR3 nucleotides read TGTGCCTGGGAAACAGGGGCAGGGGCCAACGTCCTGACTTTC. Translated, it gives CAWETGAGANVLTF. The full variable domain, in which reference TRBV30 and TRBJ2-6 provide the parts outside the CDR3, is SQTIHQWPATLVQPVGSPLSLECTVEGTSNPNLYWYRQAAGRGLQLLFYSVGIGQISSEVPQNLSASRPQDRQFILSSKKLLLSDSGFYLCAWETGAGANVLTFGAGSRLTVL.

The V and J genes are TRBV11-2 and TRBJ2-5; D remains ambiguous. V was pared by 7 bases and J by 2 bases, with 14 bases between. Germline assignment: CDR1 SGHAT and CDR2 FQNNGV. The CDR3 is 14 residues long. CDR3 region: CASTPSSEQETQYF. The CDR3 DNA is TGTGCCAGCACCCCTTCATCAGAACAAGAGACCCAGTACTTC.

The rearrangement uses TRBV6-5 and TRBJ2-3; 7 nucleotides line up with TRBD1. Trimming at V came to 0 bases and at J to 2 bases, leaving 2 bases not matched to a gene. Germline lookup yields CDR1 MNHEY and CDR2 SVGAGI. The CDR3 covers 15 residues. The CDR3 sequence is CASSYSGQTTDTQYF. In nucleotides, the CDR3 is TGTGCCAGCAGTTACTCGGGACAGACCACAGATACGCAGTATTTT.

This CDR3 reads CASSSGRNSGANVLTF. DNA of the CDR3: TGCGCCAGCAGCTCGGGACGGAACTCTGGGGCCAACGTCCTGACTTTC. This sequence joins TRBV5-1 and TRBJ2-6; D possibly matches TRBD1 or TRBD2 (5 bases each). Trimming left V 3 bases short and J 0 bases short, with 10 bases between. This CDR3 is 16 amino acids long. Germline V CDR1 and CDR2: SGHRS, YFSETQ. Full variable domain (missing parts from reference TRBV5-1 and TRBJ2-6): KAGVTQTPRYLIKTRGQQVTLSCSPISGHRSVSWYQQTPGQGLQFLFEYFSETQRNKGNFPGRFSGRQFSNSRSEMNVSTLELGDSALYLCASSSGRNSGANVLTFGAGSRLTVL.

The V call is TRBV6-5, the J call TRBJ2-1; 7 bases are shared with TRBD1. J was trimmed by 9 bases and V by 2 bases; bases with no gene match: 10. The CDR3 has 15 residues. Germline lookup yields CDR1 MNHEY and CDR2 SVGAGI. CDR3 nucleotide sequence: TGTGCCAGCAGTTACCTCGACAGGGAACACGGTGAGCAGTTCTTC. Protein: CASSYLDREHGEQFF.

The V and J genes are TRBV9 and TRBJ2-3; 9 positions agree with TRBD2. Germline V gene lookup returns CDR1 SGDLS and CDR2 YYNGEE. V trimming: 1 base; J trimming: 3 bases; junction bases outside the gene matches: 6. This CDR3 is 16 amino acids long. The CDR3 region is CASSVMGSGGTDTQYF. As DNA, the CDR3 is TGTGCCAGCAGCGTAATGGGTAGCGGGGGAACAGATACGCAGTATTTT.

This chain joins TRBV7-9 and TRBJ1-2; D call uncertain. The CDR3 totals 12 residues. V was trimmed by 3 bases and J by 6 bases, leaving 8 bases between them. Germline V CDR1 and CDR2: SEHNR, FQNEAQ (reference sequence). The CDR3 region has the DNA TGTGCCAGCAGCTTCACGGGCGATGGCTACACCTTC. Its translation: CASSFTGDGYTF. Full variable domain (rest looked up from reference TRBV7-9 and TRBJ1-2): DTGVSQNPRHKITKRGQNVTFRCDPISEHNRLYWYRQTLGQGPEFLTYFQNEAQLEKSRLLSDRFSAERPKGSFSTLEIQRTEQGDSAMYLCASSFTGDGYTFGSGTRLTVV.

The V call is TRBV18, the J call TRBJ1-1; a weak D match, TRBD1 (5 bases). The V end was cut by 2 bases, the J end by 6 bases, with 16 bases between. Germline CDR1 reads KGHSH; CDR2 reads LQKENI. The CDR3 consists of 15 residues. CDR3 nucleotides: TGTGCCAGCTCACCAGGGAGGGCGAGGGGTGCTGAAGCTTTCTTT. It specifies CASSPGRARGAEAFF.

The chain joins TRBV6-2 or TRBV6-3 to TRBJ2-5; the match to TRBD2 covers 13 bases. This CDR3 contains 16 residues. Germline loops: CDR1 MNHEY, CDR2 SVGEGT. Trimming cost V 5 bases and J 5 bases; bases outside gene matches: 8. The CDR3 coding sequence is TGTGCCAGCAGTATGACTAGCGGGGGGCGGTGGGAGACCCAGTACTTC. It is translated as CASSMTSGGRWETQYF.

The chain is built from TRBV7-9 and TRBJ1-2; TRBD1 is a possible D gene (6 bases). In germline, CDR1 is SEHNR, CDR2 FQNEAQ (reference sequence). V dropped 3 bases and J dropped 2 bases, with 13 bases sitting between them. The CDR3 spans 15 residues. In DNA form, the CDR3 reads TGTGCCAGCAGCTTCAGCGGCAGGGGAAACTATGGCTACACCTTC. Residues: CASSFSGRGNYGYTF.

CDR3 nucleotide sequence: TGCGCCAGCAGCTTGGAGTTCCTTGGGACGAACACCGGGGAGCTGTTTTTT. Its protein product is CASSLEFLGTNTGELFF. The chain joins TRBV5-1 to TRBJ2-2; D uncertain. Trimming stripped 0 bases from V and 0 bases from J, with 12 bases between. The CDR3 is 17 amino acids. CDR1 is SGHRS and CDR2 is YFSETQ in the germline V gene.

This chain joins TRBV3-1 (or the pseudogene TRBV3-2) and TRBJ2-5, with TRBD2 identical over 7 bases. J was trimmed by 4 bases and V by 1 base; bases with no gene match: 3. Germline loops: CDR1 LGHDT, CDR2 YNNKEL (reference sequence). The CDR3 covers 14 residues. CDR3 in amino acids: CASSQAASGETQYF. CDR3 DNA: TGTGCCAGCAGCCAAGCCGCTAGCGGAGAGACCCAGTACTTC.

The chain's CDR3 is CASKEGETGELFF. The CDR3 bases are TGTGCCAGCAAGGAGGGCGAGACCGGGGAGCTGTTTTTT. The rearrangement joins TRBV9 to TRBJ2-2; tentative D call: TRBD2 (6 bases). V was shortened by 6 bases and J by 5 bases, with 11 bases between the two germline ends. This CDR3 region has 13 residues. CDR1 and CDR2 (germline): SGDLS, YYNGEE.